The 30 T cell receptor beta chains below come from one sample, sequenced in a study of cytomegalovirus exposure and HLA in healthy donors. TCRdb keeps only in-frame clones here, not all; method: immunoSEQ multiplex PCR. The sample lists fewer than 120,000 clones; roughly 90% were seen once. The sequenced sample was PBMCs. The receptors come from a woman aged 18-29 years in good health and CMV-seronegative.

The rearrangement uses TRBV5-1 and TRBJ2-3; D is perhaps TRBD1 (6 bases). Germline assignment: CDR1 SGHRS and CDR2 YFSETQ. V was cut by 0 bases and J by 4 bases, with 12 bases left in between. CDR3 length equals 15 residues. Here the CDR3 DNA reads TGCGCCAGCAGCTTGGGGGCAGGGGCGGCAGATACGCAGTATTTT. Encoded protein: CASSLGAGAADTQYF.

The CDR3, as DNA: TGCGCCAGCAGCCAGGGGACAGGGGGCAACTATGGCTACACCTTC. It codes for CASSQGTGGNYGYTF. The genes are TRBV4-3 and TRBJ1-2; 12 positions agree with TRBD1. The CDR3 runs 15 residues. The trim removed 3 bases at V and 2 bases at J, leaving 1 base unmatched. The germline V gene encodes CDR1 LGHNA and CDR2 YSLEER.

This chain joins TRBV9 and TRBJ2-5; 8 bases line up with TRBD2. CDR3 length: 16 residues. The V and J ends lost 0 bases and 5 bases, in that order; junction bases with no gene match: 9. Per germline, CDR1 SGDLS and CDR2 YYNGEE. CDR3 sequence (DNA): TGTGCCAGCAGCGTAGAATCGCGGGGGGTTACTGAGACCCAGTACTTC. It is translated as CASSVESRGVTETQYF.

This chain links TRBV30 with TRBJ2-2; 10 nucleotides line up with TRBD2. Trimming removed 4 bases from V and 7 bases from J; junction bases left unmatched: 12. This CDR3 is 16 amino acids long. CDR1 is GTSNPN and CDR2 is SVGIG in the germline V gene (reference sequence). The CDR3 DNA sequence: TGTGCCTGGACAGAAGCGGGAGGGCCCGTCAGCGGGGAGCTGTTTTTT. Its translation is CAWTEAGGPVSGELFF.

This chain joins TRBV10-1 and TRBJ2-1; 14 positions match TRBD2. Trimming removed 6 bases from V and 8 bases from J; junction bases left unmatched: 6. The germline gives CDR1 WNHNN, CDR2 SYGVQD (reference sequence). The CDR3 length is 15 residues. The chain's CDR3 is CASSSTSGGGYEQFF. The CDR3, as DNA: TGCGCCAGCAGCTCGACTAGCGGGGGGGGCTATGAGCAGTTCTTC.

This sequence joins TRBV4-2 and TRBJ2-3; D is perhaps TRBD2 (6 bases). Trimming stripped 4 bases from V and 1 base from J, with 9 bases between. The V gene's germline CDR1 is LGHNA and CDR2 YNFKEQ. CDR3 length equals 14 residues. The CDR3 DNA sequence: TGTGCCAGCAGCCTTTGGAGGGGCACAGATACGCAGTATTTT. Amino acid sequence: CASSLWRGTDTQYF.

The J gene is TRBJ1-2, the V gene TRBV28; possible D gene TRBD1, 6 bases. This CDR3 spans 16 amino acids. Germline assignment: CDR1 MDHEN and CDR2 SYDVKM. Trimming cost V 6 bases and J 5 bases, with 22 bases left between them. CDR3 in amino acids: CASSPTPGPTGYGYTF. In nucleotides, the CDR3 is TGTGCCAGCAGCCCAACCCCCGGGCCGACAGGATATGGCTACACCTTC.

This chain uses TRBV6-1 with TRBJ1-2, with TRBD1 matching 10 bases. Trimming removed 6 bases from V and 3 bases from J; junction bases left unmatched: 7. This CDR3 comprises 15 residues. Germline lookup yields CDR1 MNHNS and CDR2 SASEGT. CDR3 sequence (DNA): TGTGCCAGCAGGGATAGACAGGGGGCTTACTATGGCTACACCTTC. Protein product: CASRDRQGAYYGYTF.

The gene calls are TRBV27 and TRBJ1-2; maybe TRBD1 (5 bases). Per the germline V gene, CDR1 is MNHEY and CDR2 is SMNVEV (reference sequence). This CDR3 has 14 residues. Trimming shortened V by 6 bases and J by 6 bases, and 17 bases separated the two germline ends. The CDR3 DNA sequence: TGTGCCAGCAGAAGGGTGGGGGGGAAACATGGCTACACCTTC. Amino acids: CASRRVGGKHGYTF.

This clone was counted only a few times. This chain uses TRBV10-2 with TRBJ1-2; TRBD1 is a possible D gene (6 bases). The germline CDR1 and CDR2 sequences are WSHSY and SAAADI. Trimming removed 3 bases from V and 8 bases from J, with 13 bases in between. This CDR3 has 13 residues. CDR3: CASSDSQGQGYTF. Here the CDR3 DNA reads TGCGCCAGCAGTGACTCTCAGGGGCAGGGCTACACCTTC.

This clone showed up just a few times. This chain links TRBV11-3 with TRBJ2-7, with a tentative D call TRBD1 (8 bases). The CDR3 sequence is 14 residues long. The germline V gene encodes CDR1 SGHNT and CDR2 YENEEA. V was shortened by 5 bases and J by 6 bases, with 17 bases between the two germline ends. CDR3 sequence reads: CASSGGDRRSEQYF. CDR3 coding DNA: TGTGCCAGCAGCGGGGGGGACAGGCGCTCCGAGCAGTACTTC.

The V and J genes are TRBV27 and TRBJ2-7; D not certain. Germline V gives CDR1 MNHEY, CDR2 SMNVEV (reference sequence). V was shortened by 5 bases and J by 2 bases, with 16 bases between the two germline ends. The CDR3 has 15 amino acids. The CDR3 region is CASSRQAELTYEQYF. CDR3 sequence (DNA): TGTGCCAGCAGTCGGCAGGCCGAACTTACCTACGAGCAGTACTTC.

The rearrangement uses TRBV6-5 and TRBJ1-2, with D possibly being TRBD1 (5 bases). The CDR3 has 15 amino acids. V lost 6 bases to trimming and J lost 4 bases, with 18 bases between them. Germline V gene data show CDR1 as MNHEY and CDR2 as SVGAGI. The CDR3 protein is CASSWGGAGGYGYTF. DNA of the CDR3: TGTGCCAGCAGCTGGGGTGGGGCAGGTGGCTATGGCTACACCTTC.

This clone was detected a few times. This chain connects TRBV30 to TRBJ1-1, with unresolved D. CDR3 length equals 11 residues. Germline V gene sequence: CDR1 GTSNPN, CDR2 SVGIG (reference sequence). V gave up 2 bases and J gave up 10 bases, with 11 bases separating them. Here the CDR3 reads CAWSTNHGAFF. The CDR3 DNA is TGTGCCTGGAGTACCAACCACGGAGCTTTCTTT. Full variable domain (remainder filled in from reference TRBV30 and TRBJ1-1): SQTIHQWPATLVQPVGSPLSLECTVEGTSNPNLYWYRQAAGRGLQLLFYSVGIGQISSEVPQNLSASRPQDRQFILSSKKLLLSDSGFYLCAWSTNHGAFFGQGTRLTVV.

The V and J genes are TRBV4-3 and TRBJ1-1, with 7 bases lining up with TRBD1. Germline V gene lookup returns CDR1 LGHNA and CDR2 YSLEER. The V segment lost 4 bases and the J segment 0 bases; nucleotides outside the gene matches: 5. This CDR3 has 15 residues. In DNA form, the CDR3 reads TGCGCCAGCAGCCCAAAGACAGGGATGAACACTGAAGCTTTCTTT. Its protein product is CASSPKTGMNTEAFF.

The rearrangement joins TRBV28 to TRBJ2-1, with D possibly matching TRBD2 (6 bases). CDR1 and CDR2 (germline): MDHEN, SYDVKM. This CDR3 is 13 amino acids long. V lost 7 bases and J 12 bases, leaving 19 bases between the germline ends. The CDR3: CASIQPGRGGQFF. The CDR3 DNA is TGTGCCAGCATCCAACCCGGGAGAGGAGGGCAGTTCTTC.

In DNA, the CDR3 is TGTGCCAGCAGACCGGGACAGGGGCATCACGAGCAGTACTTC. Protein sequence: CASRPGQGHHEQYF. V usage is TRBV7-9 and J usage is TRBJ2-7; 10 bases agree with TRBD1. This CDR3 comprises 14 residues. The germline V gene has CDR1 SEHNR and CDR2 FQNEAQ (reference sequence). The V gene end was trimmed by 6 bases and the J gene end by 5 bases; junction bases not matched to a gene: 7.

The sample holds one count of this clone. The gene calls are TRBV11-2 and TRBJ2-2, with 12 bases identical to TRBD2. Germline CDR1 reads SGHAT; CDR2 reads FQNNGV. The CDR3 length is 16 residues. J was trimmed by 5 bases and V by 8 bases; bases with no gene match: 9. The chain's CDR3 is CASARLAGVPTGELFF. DNA of the CDR3: TGTGCCAGCGCCAGACTAGCGGGGGTCCCGACCGGGGAGCTGTTTTTT.

CDR3 coding DNA: TGTGCCAGCAGCCCCGAACTCCAGGCTTCTAACTATGGCTACACCTTC. It codes for CASSPELQASNYGYTF. The chain links TRBV7-8 to TRBJ1-2; D is ambiguous. Germline-derived CDR1 and CDR2 are SGHVS and FQNEAQ. Trimming removed 5 bases at V and 0 bases at J, with 16 bases between. The CDR3 spans 16 residues. Combining the CDR3 with reference TRBV7-8 and TRBJ1-2 gives the whole variable domain GAGVSQSPRYKVAKRGQDVALRCDPISGHVSLFWYQQALGQGPEFLTYFQNEAQLDKSGLPSDRFFAERPEGSVSTLKIQRTQQEDSAVYLCASSPELQASNYGYTFGSGTRLTVV.

The V and J genes are TRBV7-2 and TRBJ2-7; 12 bases map to TRBD1. Germline V gives CDR1 SGHTA, CDR2 FQGNSA. J was trimmed by 5 bases and V by 4 bases; bases with no gene match: 6. This CDR3 region has 15 residues. The CDR3 DNA is TGTGCCAGCAGCTGGCGGGGACAGGGGGCTGACGAGCAGTACTTC. It encodes CASSWRGQGADEQYF.

In this sample, this clone turned up once. The chain employs TRBV2 and TRBJ2-2, with 7 bases identical to TRBD2. The CDR3 is 19 amino acids. Germline lookup yields CDR1 SNHLY and CDR2 FYNNEI. J gave up 0 bases and V 4 bases, and 14 bases lay outside the gene matches. The CDR3 spells CASSAYRFSGLANTGELFF. The CDR3, as DNA: TGTGCCAGCAGTGCGTACCGGTTTTCAGGACTAGCGAACACCGGGGAGCTGTTTTTT.

This rearrangement joins TRBV19 to TRBJ1-1; 8 nucleotides align to TRBD1. Germline V gene data show CDR1 as LNHDA and CDR2 as SQIVND (reference sequence). Unmatched junction bases numbered 29, after V lost 7 bases and J lost 4 bases. This CDR3 region has 21 residues. The CDR3 loop is CASTPSGLLPGIRGLGTEAFF. As DNA, the CDR3 is TGTGCCAGTACTCCCTCCGGGCTCCTTCCGGGAATCAGGGGGCTGGGCACTGAAGCTTTCTTT.

The rearrangement joins TRBV30 to TRBJ1-1; D is unclear. The germline V gene encodes CDR1 GTSNPN and CDR2 SVGIG (reference sequence). Trimming removed 8 bases from V and 1 base from J, with 11 bases in between. The CDR3 spans 12 residues. As DNA, the CDR3 is TGTGCCAGCGACCCGGCGAACACTGAAGCTTTCTTT. Its translation: CASDPANTEAFF.

The chain combines TRBV9 with TRBJ2-1, with 9 nucleotides matching TRBD2. Unmatched junction bases numbered 8, after V lost 3 bases and J lost 4 bases. The CDR3 length is 16 residues. Germline-derived CDR1 and CDR2 are SGDLS and YYNGEE. This CDR3 is CASSGLAGTFYNEQFF. CDR3 bases: TGTGCCAGCAGCGGCCTAGCGGGAACATTTTACAATGAGCAGTTCTTC.

The chain recombines TRBV4-3 with TRBJ2-7, with 8 bases fitting TRBD2. This CDR3 region has 15 residues. Germline loops: CDR1 LGHNA, CDR2 YSLEER. Unmatched junction bases numbered 5, after V lost 0 bases and J lost 4 bases. This CDR3 reads CASSQERGGWYEQYF. The CDR3 nucleotides are TGCGCCAGCAGCCAAGAACGGGGGGGTTGGTACGAGCAGTACTTC.

The chain employs TRBV28 and TRBJ1-1, with a possible D match to TRBD1 (5 bases). V was shortened by 3 bases and J by 7 bases, with 12 bases between the two germline ends. The CDR3 is made up of 13 amino acids. Germline V CDR1 and CDR2: MDHEN, SYDVKM. Here the CDR3 reads CASSLVRVDEAFF. Here the CDR3 DNA reads TGTGCCAGCAGTTTGGTCAGGGTGGATGAAGCTTTCTTT.

This clone was seen more than once but under ten times. The chain combines TRBV6-5 with TRBJ1-2, with 8 bases that match TRBD1. J was trimmed by 6 bases and V by 5 bases; bases with no gene match: 5. Per germline, CDR1 MNHEY and CDR2 SVGAGI. There are 13 residues in the CDR3. Here the CDR3 DNA reads TGTGCCAGCAGTCAGGGGACAGGACATGGCTACACCTTC. It specifies CASSQGTGHGYTF.

The V call is TRBV5-1, the J call TRBJ2-7; weak D call: TRBD2 (6 bases). Germline CDR1 SGHRS, CDR2 YFSETQ. Trimming took 4 bases from V and 5 from J, leaving 13 bases between them. The CDR3 is made up of 13 amino acids. CDR3 region: CASSPAGKNEQYF. The DNA for the CDR3 is TGCGCCAGCAGCCCGGCGGGAAAAAACGAGCAGTACTTC.

The rearrangement uses TRBV7-9 and TRBJ1-2; maybe TRBD1 (5 bases). The CDR3 is 12 residues long. CDR1 SEHNR and CDR2 FQNEAQ come from the germline V gene (reference sequence). V gave up 1 base and J gave up 9 bases, with 9 bases separating them. The DNA of the CDR3 is TGTGCCAGCAGCTTAGGGACACAAAGCTACACCTTC. This gives the protein CASSLGTQSYTF.

The chain combines TRBV5-1 with TRBJ2-1, with TRBD2 matching over 9 bases. Germline V CDR1 and CDR2: SGHRS, YFSETQ. The CDR3 has 15 residues. V shed 4 bases and J 8 bases; nucleotides not matched to a gene: 10. CDR3 sequence (DNA): TGCGCCAGCAGCAACCCCTCGGGACTAGCCGATGAGCAGTTCTTC. This translates into CASSNPSGLADEQFF. Together with reference TRBV5-1 and TRBJ2-1, the CDR3 gives the full variable domain: KAGVTQTPRYLIKTRGQQVTLSCSPISGHRSVSWYQQTPGQGLQFLFEYFSETQRNKGNFPGRFSGRQFSNSRSEMNVSTLELGDSALYLCASSNPSGLADEQFFGPGTRLTVL.